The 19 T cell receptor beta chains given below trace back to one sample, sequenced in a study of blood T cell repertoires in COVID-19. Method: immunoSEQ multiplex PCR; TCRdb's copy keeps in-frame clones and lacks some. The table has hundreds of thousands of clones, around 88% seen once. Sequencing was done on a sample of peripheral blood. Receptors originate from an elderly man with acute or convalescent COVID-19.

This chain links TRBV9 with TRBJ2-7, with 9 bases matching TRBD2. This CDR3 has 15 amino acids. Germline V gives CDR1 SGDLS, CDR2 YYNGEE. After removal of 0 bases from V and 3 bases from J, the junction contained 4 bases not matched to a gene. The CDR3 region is CASSVAPTSGYEQYF. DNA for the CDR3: TGTGCCAGCAGCGTAGCCCCGACTAGCGGCTACGAGCAGTACTTC.

DNA for the CDR3: TGTGCCAGTAGTCTAACAGGGGACCCCTACAATGAGCAGTTCTTC. Protein product: CASSLTGDPYNEQFF. The chain has TRBV19 and TRBJ2-1, with TRBD1 matching 7 bases. The junction had 6 bases not matched to a gene; V was cut back by 5 bases and J by 2 bases. In germline, CDR1 is LNHDA, CDR2 SQIVND (reference sequence). This CDR3 has 15 residues. Supplemented by reference TRBV19 and TRBJ2-1, the full variable domain reads DGGITQSPKYLFRKEGQNVTLSCEQNLNHDAMYWYRQDPGQGLRLIYYSQIVNDFQKGDIAEGYSVSREKKESFPLTVTSAQKNPTAFYLCASSLTGDPYNEQFFGPGTRLTVL.

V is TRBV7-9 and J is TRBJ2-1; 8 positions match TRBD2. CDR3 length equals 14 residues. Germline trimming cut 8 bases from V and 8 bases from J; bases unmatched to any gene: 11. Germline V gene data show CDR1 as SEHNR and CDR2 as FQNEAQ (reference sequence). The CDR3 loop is CASPSGGRMDEQFF. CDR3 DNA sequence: TGTGCCAGCCCCTCGGGCGGGAGGATGGATGAGCAGTTCTTC.

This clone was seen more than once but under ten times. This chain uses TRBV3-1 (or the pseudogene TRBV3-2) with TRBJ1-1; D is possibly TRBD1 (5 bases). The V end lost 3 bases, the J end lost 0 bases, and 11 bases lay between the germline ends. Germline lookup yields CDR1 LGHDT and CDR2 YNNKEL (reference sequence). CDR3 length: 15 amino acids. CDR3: CASSHLAGMNTEAFF. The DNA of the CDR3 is TGTGCCAGCAGCCATCTGGCAGGGATGAACACTGAAGCTTTCTTT.

CDR3 sequence reads: CASSLVRGPHEQYF. The CDR3 DNA follows: TGTGCCAGCAGTTTGGTCAGGGGGCCACACGAGCAGTACTTC. This sequence joins TRBV28 and TRBJ2-7; 8 bases are a match to TRBD1. The V and J ends lost 3 bases and 5 bases, in that order; junction bases with no gene match: 6. The CDR3 is made up of 14 amino acids. The germline V gene has CDR1 MDHEN and CDR2 SYDVKM.

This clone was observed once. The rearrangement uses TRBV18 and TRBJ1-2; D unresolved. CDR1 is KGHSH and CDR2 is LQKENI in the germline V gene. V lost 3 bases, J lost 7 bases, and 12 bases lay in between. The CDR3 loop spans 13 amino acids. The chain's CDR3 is CASSPTTEGGYTF. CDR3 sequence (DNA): TGTGCCAGCTCACCCACGACCGAGGGTGGCTACACCTTC. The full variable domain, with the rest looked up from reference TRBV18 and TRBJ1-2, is NAGVMQNPRHLVRRRGQEARLRCSPMKGHSHVYWYRQLPEEGLKFMVYLQKENIIDESGMPKERFSAEFPKEGPSILRIQQVVRGDSAAYFCASSPTTEGGYTFGSGTRLTVV.

In DNA form, the CDR3 reads TGCGCCAGCAGTGCCCCTCCGGCTCTAGCTAGGACAGATACGCAGTATTTT. Translation: CASSAPPALARTDTQYF. This rearrangement joins TRBV5-1 to TRBJ2-3; maybe TRBD2 (5 bases). The CDR3 is 17 residues long. V was pared by 5 bases and J by 3 bases, with 22 bases between. Germline V lookup: CDR1 SGHRS, CDR2 YFSETQ.

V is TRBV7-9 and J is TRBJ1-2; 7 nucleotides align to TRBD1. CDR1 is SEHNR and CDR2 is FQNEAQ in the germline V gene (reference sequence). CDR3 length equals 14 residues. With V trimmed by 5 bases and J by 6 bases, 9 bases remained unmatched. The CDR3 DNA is TGTGCCAGCAGCCCAGGGGGTTTAGGGCATGGCTACACCTTC. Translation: CASSPGGLGHGYTF.

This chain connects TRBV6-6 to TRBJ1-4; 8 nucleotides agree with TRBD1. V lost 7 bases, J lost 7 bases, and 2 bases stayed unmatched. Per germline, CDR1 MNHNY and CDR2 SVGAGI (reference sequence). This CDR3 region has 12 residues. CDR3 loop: CASNDRGEKLFF. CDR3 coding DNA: TGTGCCAGCAATGACAGGGGTGAAAAACTGTTTTTT.

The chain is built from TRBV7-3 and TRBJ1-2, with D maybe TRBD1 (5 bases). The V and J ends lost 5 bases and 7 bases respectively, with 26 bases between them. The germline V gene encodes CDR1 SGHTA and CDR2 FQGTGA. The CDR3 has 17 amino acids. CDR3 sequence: CASSPNAGQGGKSGYTF. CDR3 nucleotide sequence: TGTGCCAGCAGCCCAAACGCGGGGCAGGGAGGGAAAAGTGGCTACACCTTC.

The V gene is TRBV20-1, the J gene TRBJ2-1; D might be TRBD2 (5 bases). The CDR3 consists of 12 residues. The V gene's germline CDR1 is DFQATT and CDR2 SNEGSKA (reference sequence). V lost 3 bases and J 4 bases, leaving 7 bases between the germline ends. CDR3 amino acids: CSASSGYNEQFF. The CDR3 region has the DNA TGCAGTGCTAGTTCGGGATACAATGAGCAGTTCTTC.

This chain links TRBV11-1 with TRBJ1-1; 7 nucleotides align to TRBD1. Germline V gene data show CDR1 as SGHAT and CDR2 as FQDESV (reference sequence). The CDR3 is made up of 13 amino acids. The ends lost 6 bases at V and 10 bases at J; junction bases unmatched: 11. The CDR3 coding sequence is TGTGCCAGCAGTTCCTGGGGGAGGACAGGAGCTTTCTTT. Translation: CASSSWGRTGAFF.

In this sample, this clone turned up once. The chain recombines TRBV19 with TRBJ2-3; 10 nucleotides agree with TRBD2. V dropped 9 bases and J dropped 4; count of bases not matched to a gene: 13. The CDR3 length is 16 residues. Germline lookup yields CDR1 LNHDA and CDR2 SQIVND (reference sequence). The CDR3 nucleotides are TGTGCCAGCCGCCACTCTAGCGGGAGCCCCCCAGATACGCAGTATTTT. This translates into CASRHSSGSPPDTQYF.

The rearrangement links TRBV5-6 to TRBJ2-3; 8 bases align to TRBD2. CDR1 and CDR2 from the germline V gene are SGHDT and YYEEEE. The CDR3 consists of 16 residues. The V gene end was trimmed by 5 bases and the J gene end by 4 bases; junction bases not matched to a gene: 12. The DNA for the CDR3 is TGTGCCAGCAGTCTTGTAGAGCGGGGGTACCCAGATACGCAGTATTTT. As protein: CASSLVERGYPDTQYF.

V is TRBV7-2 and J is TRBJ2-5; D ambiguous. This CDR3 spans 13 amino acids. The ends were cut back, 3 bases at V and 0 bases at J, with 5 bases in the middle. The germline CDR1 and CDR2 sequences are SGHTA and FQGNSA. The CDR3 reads CASSLTHQETQYF. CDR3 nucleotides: TGTGCCAGCAGCTTGACTCACCAAGAGACCCAGTACTTC.

CDR3 amino acids: CASSRGQGKSTEAFF. The DNA of the CDR3 is TGTGCCAGCAGCCGGGGACAGGGTAAGAGCACTGAAGCTTTCTTT. The chain carries TRBV3-1 (or the pseudogene TRBV3-2) and TRBJ1-1; 9 nucleotides align to TRBD1. Germline lookup yields CDR1 LGHDT and CDR2 YNNKEL (reference sequence). The CDR3 runs to 15 residues. The V segment lost 4 bases and the J segment 4 bases; nucleotides outside the gene matches: 7.

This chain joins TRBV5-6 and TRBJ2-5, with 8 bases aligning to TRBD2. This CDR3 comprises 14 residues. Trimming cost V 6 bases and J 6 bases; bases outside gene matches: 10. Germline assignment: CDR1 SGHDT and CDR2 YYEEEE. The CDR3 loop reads CASKLRGGGKTQYF. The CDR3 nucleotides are TGTGCCAGCAAGCTACGGGGGGGCGGAAAGACCCAGTACTTC.

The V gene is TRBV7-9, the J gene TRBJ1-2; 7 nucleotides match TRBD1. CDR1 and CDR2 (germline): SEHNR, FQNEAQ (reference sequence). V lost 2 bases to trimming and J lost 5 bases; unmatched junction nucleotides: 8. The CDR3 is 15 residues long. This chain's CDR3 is CASSLRTGDGYGYTF. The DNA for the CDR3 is TGTGCCAGCAGCTTAAGAACAGGGGATGGGTATGGCTACACCTTC.

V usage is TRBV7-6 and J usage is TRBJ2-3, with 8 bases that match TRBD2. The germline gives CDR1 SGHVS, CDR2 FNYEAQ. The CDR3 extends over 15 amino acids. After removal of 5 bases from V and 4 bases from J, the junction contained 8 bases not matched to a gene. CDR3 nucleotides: TGTGCCAGCAGCCCCACGGGGGGGTGGGCAGATACGCAGTATTTT. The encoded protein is CASSPTGGWADTQYF. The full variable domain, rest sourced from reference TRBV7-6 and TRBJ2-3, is GAGVSQSPRYKVTKRGQDVALRCDPISGHVSLYWYRQALGQGPEFLTYFNYEAQQDKSGLPNDRFSAERPEGSISTLTIQRTEQRDSAMYRCASSPTGGWADTQYFGPGTRLTVL.